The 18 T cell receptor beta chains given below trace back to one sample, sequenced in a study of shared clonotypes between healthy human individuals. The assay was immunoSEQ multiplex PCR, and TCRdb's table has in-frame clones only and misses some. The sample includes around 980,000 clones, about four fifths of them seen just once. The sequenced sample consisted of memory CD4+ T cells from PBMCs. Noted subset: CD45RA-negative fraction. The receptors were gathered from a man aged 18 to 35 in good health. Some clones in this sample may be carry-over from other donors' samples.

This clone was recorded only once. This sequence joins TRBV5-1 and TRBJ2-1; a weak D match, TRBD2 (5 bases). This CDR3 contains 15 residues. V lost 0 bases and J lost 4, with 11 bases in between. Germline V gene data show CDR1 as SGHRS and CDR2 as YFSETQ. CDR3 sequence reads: CASSLGSGIYNEQFF. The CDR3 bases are TGCGCCAGCAGCTTGGGTTCCGGGATATACAATGAGCAGTTCTTC.

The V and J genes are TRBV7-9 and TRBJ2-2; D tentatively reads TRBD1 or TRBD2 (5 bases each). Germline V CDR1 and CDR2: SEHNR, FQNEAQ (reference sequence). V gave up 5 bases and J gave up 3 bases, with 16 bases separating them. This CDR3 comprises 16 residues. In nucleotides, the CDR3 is TGTGCCAGCAGCCTAACTTCCGGGACCCACACCGGGGAGCTGTTTTTT. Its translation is CASSLTSGTHTGELFF.

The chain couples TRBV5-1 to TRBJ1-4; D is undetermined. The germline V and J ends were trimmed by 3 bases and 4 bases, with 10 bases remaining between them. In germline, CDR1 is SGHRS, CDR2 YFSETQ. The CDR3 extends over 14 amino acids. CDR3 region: CASSSGVDNEKLFF. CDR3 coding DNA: TGCGCCAGCAGCTCCGGAGTGGATAATGAAAAACTGTTTTTT.

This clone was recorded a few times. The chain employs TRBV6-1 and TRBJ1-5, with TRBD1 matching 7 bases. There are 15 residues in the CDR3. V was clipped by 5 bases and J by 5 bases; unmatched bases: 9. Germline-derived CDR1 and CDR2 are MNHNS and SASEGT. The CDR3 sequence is CASSSGDSRYQPQHF. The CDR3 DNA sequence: TGTGCCAGCAGTTCCGGGGACAGTAGATATCAGCCCCAGCATTTT.

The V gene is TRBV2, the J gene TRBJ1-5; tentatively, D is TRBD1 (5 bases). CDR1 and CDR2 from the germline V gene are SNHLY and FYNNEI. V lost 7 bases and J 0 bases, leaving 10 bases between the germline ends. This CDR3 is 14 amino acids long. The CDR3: CASTAGYSNQPQHF. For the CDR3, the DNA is TGTGCCAGCACCGCAGGGTATAGCAATCAGCCCCAGCATTTT. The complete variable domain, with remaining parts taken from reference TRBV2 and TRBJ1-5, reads EPEVTQTPSHQVTQMGQEVILRCVPISNHLYFYWYRQILGQKVEFLVSFYNNEISEKSEIFDDQFSVERPDGSNFTLKIRSTKLEDSAMYFCASTAGYSNQPQHFGDGTRLSIL.

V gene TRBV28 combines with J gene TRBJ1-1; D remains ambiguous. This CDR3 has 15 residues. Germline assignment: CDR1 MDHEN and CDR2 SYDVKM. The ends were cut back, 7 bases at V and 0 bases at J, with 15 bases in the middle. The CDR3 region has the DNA TGTGCCAGCATCCCTGAGGTCCTCATGAACACTGAAGCTTTCTTT. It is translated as CASIPEVLMNTEAFF.

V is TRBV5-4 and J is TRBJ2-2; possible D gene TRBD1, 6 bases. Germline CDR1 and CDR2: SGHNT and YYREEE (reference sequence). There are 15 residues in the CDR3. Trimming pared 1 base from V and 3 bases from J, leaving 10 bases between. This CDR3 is CASSLPAGDTGELFF. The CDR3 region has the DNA TGTGCCAGCAGCTTGCCGGCAGGGGACACCGGGGAGCTGTTTTTT.

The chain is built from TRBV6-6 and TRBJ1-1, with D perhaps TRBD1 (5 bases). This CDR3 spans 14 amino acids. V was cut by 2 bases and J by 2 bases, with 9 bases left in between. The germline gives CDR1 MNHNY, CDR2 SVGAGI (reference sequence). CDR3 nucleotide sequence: TGTGCCAGCAGTTACGACGGGGGAAACACTGAAGCTTTCTTT. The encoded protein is CASSYDGGNTEAFF.

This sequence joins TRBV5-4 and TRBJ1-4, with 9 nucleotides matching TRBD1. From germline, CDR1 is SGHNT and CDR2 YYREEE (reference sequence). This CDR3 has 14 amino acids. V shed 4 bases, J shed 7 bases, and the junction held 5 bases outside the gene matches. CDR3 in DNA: TGTGCCAGCAGCAAAACGACAGGGGGTGAAAAACTGTTTTTT. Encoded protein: CASSKTTGGEKLFF.

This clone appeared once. In nucleotides, the CDR3 is TGTGCCATTCGTTCTGATAGCAATCAGCCCCAGCATTTT. Translated: CAIRSDSNQPQHF. V is TRBV10-3 and J is TRBJ1-5; D gene uncertain. In germline, CDR1 is ENHRY, CDR2 SYGVKD. The CDR3 length is 13 residues. V shed 9 bases and J shed 0 bases, with 9 bases lying between them.

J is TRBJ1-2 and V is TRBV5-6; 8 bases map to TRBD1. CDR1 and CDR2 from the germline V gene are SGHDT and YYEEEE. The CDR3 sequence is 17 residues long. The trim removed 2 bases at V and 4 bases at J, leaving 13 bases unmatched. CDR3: CASSFTIGTGHVYGYTF. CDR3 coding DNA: TGTGCCAGCAGCTTTACCATCGGGACAGGACATGTCTATGGCTACACCTTC. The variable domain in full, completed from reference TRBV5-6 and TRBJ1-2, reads DAGVTQSPTHLIKTRGQQVTLRCSPKSGHDTVSWYQQALGQGPQFIFQYYEEEERQRGNFPDRFSGHQFPNYSSELNVNALLLGDSALYLCASSFTIGTGHVYGYTFGSGTRLTVV.

The CDR3, as DNA: TGTGCCAGTAGTATGGGGGAGGCCTACGAGCAGTACTTC. This sequence encodes CASSMGEAYEQYF. This sequence joins TRBV19 and TRBJ2-7; possible D gene TRBD2, 6 bases. The CDR3 consists of 13 residues. V lost 3 bases to trimming and J lost 2 bases, with 8 bases between them. The germline gives CDR1 LNHDA, CDR2 SQIVND (reference sequence). Full variable domain (outside the CDR3, taken from reference TRBV19 and TRBJ2-7): DGGITQSPKYLFRKEGQNVTLSCEQNLNHDAMYWYRQDPGQGLRLIYYSQIVNDFQKGDIAEGYSVSREKKESFPLTVTSAQKNPTAFYLCASSMGEAYEQYFGPGTRLTVT.

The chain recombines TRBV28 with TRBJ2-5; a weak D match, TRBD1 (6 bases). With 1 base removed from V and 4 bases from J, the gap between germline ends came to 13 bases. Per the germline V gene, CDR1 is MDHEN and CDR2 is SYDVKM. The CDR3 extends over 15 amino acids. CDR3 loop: CASSLYRAQGETQYF. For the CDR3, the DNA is TGTGCCAGCAGTTTATACAGGGCCCAGGGAGAGACCCAGTACTTC.

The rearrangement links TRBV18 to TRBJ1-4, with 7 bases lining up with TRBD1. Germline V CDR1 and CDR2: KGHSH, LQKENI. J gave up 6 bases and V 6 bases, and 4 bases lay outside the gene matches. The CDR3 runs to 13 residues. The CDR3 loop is CASSGDRYEKLFF. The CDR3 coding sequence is TGTGCCAGCTCTGGGGACAGATATGAAAAACTGTTTTTT.

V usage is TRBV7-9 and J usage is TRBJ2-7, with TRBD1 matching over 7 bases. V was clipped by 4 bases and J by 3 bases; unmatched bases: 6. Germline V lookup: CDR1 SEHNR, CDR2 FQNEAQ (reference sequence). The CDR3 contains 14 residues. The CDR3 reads CASSSQGPGYEQYF. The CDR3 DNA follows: TGTGCCAGCAGCTCACAGGGGCCCGGCTACGAGCAGTACTTC.

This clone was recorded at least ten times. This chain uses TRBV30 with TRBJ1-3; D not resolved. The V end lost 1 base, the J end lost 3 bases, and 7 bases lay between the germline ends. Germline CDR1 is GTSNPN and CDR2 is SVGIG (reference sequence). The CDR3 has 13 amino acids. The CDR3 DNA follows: TGTGCCTGGAGTGATGCGGGTGGAAACACCATATATTTT. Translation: CAWSDAGGNTIYF.

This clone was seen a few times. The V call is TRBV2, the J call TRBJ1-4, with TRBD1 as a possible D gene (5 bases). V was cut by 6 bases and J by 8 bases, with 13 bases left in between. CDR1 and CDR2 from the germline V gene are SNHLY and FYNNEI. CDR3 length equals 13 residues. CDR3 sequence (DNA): TGTGCCAGCAGACTAGGGACTGGAGAAAAACTGTTTTTT. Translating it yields CASRLGTGEKLFF.

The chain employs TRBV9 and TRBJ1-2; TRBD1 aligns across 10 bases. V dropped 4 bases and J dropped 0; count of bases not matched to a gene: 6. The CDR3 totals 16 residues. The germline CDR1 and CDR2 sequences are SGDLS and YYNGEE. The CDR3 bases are TGTGCCAGCAGCCAGACAGGGGGCGGCACTAACTATGGCTACACCTTC. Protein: CASSQTGGGTNYGYTF.